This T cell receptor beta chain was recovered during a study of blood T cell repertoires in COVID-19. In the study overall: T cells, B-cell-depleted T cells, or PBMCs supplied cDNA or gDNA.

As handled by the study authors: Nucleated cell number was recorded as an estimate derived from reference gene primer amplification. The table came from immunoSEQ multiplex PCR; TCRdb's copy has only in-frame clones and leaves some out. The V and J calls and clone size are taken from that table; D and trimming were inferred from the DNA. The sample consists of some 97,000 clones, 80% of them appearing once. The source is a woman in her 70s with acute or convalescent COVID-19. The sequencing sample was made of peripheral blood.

The CDR3 sequence is CASSQGRGLNTEAFF. The CDR3 DNA follows: TGCGCCAGCAGCCAAGGTAGGGGCCTGAACACTGAAGCTTTCTTT. This chain connects TRBV4-3 to TRBJ1-1; possibly TRBD1 for D (5 bases). Germline V gene sequence: CDR1 LGHNA, CDR2 YSLEER. V lost 1 base, J lost 0 bases, and 9 bases lay in between. The CDR3 runs 15 residues.